This TCR beta chain was captured by sequencing in a study of shared clonotypes between healthy human individuals (dated by TCRdb to about 2020). A note on the overall study: The cohort included three men and two women between 18 and 49 years of age. Blood TCR repertoires of five healthy adults were deeply sequenced to estimate repertoire size and the extent of clonotype sharing between individuals. For each donor, three plates each were used for CD4 naive and CD4 memory, two plates were used for CD8 naive, and one plate was used for CD8 memory. Between about 0.8 and 9 billion PBMCs per donor were obtained by leukapheresis. Libraries were prepared and TCR repertoires were sequenced by different laboratories using diverse techniques, in order to increase sequencing depth and limit assay-specific biases.

What the authors observed across the whole study: The small number of donors limited the genetic and exposure-history diversity represented. When a few donors were compared, the shared fraction of clonotypes was approximately 5% for naive CD4, around 3.5% for naive CD8, 2.3% for memory CD4, and under 0.5% for memory CD8. Naive subsets generally had larger estimated clonotype richness than memory subsets did. Pairwise subsampling led to the expectation that sequencing depth would affect the degree of clonotype sharing among donors. Even with the large sequencing depth, rarefaction of the sorted-subset datasets indicated that sequencing was incomplete. Higher generation probabilities were observed for clonotypes shared by all four sorted-subset donors than for non-shared clonotypes. Sampling was restricted to blood, and TCR repertoires in tissue are likely to differ from TCR repertoires in blood.

Using the deep immunoSEQ assay, multiplex PCR amplified TCR CDR3 regions from genomic DNA. Extracted genomic DNA from each cell subset was spread evenly across all wells of several immunoSEQ 96-well plates, with each plate serving as a replicate. For sorted subsets, each replicate PCR was loaded with around 220 ng genomic DNA, equivalent to 30,000 or so T cell genomes. The purified libraries were quantified using a Qubit 3.0 fluorometer, sized with a Bioanalyzer 2100, and then quantified again using the KAPA Library Quantification kit. Every immunoSEQ 96-well plate was sequenced on a separate single-read 150-cycle Illumina NextSeq 550 flow cell. For the original study's pipeline: The immunoSEQ output contained only junctional sequences without quality scores, so filtering could not match that applied to full-length reads. Sequences were annotated with PyIR, a Python wrapper for IgBLAST v1.9, using IMGT germline references to assign V/J genes and CDR3. Reads were removed for weak V/J assignments (E-value above 1e-6), missing CDR3, stop codons, out-of-frame junctions, or ambiguous translated residues. V3J clonotypes were defined as sequences sharing the same inferred V gene, J gene, and CDR3 amino acid sequence. Percentage overlap between repertoires was calculated by dividing the number of shared unique clonotypes by the size of the smaller repertoire. Three approaches were used to assess repertoire richness: RTK rarefaction, the Chao1 estimator, and Recon v2.1 estimates of unobserved clonotypes. OLGA was used to compute generation probabilities for all TCRbeta clonotypes that the gDNA method yielded from several donors. As stored in TCRdb, this immuneACCESS dataset retains in-frame rearrangements with V and J assigned. A fraction of the clones does not appear; measured against another copy, unresolved V genes explain less than half of the discrepancy, and the remainder lacks a known reason. V and J calls plus clone size are reproduced from that table; the DNA served to infer D and trimming. The sample records about 380,000 clones, about 96% of which are singletons. The ten most abundant clones make up around 0.3% of the sample.

The donors were healthy, HIV-negative adults who had no recently reported acute infections or vaccinations. All donors were Caucasian adults living in Nashville, Tennessee, USA. CD8 memory samples were composed of magnetically selected CD45RO+ cells combined with CCR7-negative CD45RA+ effector memory (TemRA) cells. After blood collection by leukapheresis, PBMCs were isolated using Ficoll-Histopaque density gradient centrifugation and then cryopreserved in the vapor phase of liquid nitrogen. Analytical flow cytometry was used to check the purity and quantity of each magnetically sorted T cell population. Genomic DNA was isolated from every sorted fraction and measured by UV absorbance on a Nanodrop 2000c. Notes on this clone: Its antigen has not been determined. The record has no base qualities; no much larger clone is one base away.

From its cysteine to its phenylalanine, the CDR3 spans 15 amino acids. This entry keeps only the CDR3 DNA: 45 bases, framed from base 1. V is trimmed back by 5 bases and J by 1 base, and the junction contains 7 bases that no gene match accounts for. Reading the germline V gene (reference sequence) gives CDR1 SEHNR and CDR2 FQNEAQ. The sequence is built from TRBV7-9 and TRBJ2-7; a stretch of 8 junction bases matches TRBD2. The sample taken for sequencing was memory CD8+ T cells sorted from blood. The cell subset or site label, read with the paper, signifies: CD45RO+ cells pooled with CCR7-negative TemRA cells. The receptor comes from a man younger than 40 in good health. This receptor has the CDR3 CASSPSASGSYEQYF. The bases are TGTGCCAGCAGCCCCAGCGCTAGCGGGTCCTACGAGCAGTACTTC.